These T cell receptor beta chains were read from a single sample in a study of neoadjuvant anti-PD-1 for oral cavity cancer. Assay used: immunoSEQ multiplex PCR; TCRdb lists only in-frame clones, some missing. Of about 14,000 clones listed, approximately 71% are singletons. The source was PBMCs, collected before nivolumab (anti-PD-1) treatment. The origin of the receptors is a person between 35 and 79 years old with oral cavity squamous cell carcinoma. Each CDR3 is given with its conserved first and last residue. The D gene is left open where the match is weak. The size field is filled for only some rows; it gives once, few, many or a size class.

>-|few|TRBV5-1|TRBJ2-1
TGCGCCAGCAGCTTGTACAGGAGTGGGTACAATGAGCAGTTCTTC
CASSLYRSGYNEQFF
>TRBD1|-|TRBV7-9|TRBJ2-7
TGTGCCAGCAGTCAAGACAGGGTGGTGGAGCAGTACTTC
CASSQDRVVEQYF
>TRBD2|-|TRBV2|TRBJ2-7
TGTGCCAGCAGTGAAGTCCGGGGGGGCGCGGCAACGTGGGGCGAGCAGTACTTC
CASSEVRGGAATWGEQYF
>TRBD1|-|TRBV30|TRBJ1-4
TGTGCCTGGGCAGAAGGATCAGGGGGCGGAGAAAAACTGTTTTTT
CAWAEGSGGGEKLFF
>TRBD1|-|TRBV19|TRBJ1-5
TGTGCCAGTAGTCAGTCAACAGGGGGGAAGAATCAGCCCCAGCATTTT
CASSQSTGGKNQPQHF
>TRBD1|-|TRBV11-2|TRBJ1-3
TGTGCCAGCAGCTTTAGACAGGGAAGTGGAAACACCATATATTTT
CASSFRQGSGNTIYF
>-|-|TRBV5-1|TRBJ1-2
TGCGCCAGCAGCGACTTTATACTAAAATTGCACTATGGCTACACCTTC
CASSDFILKLHYGYTF
>-|-|TRBV5-1|TRBJ2-1
TGCGCCAGCAGCTTGGCATCCTACAATGAGCAGTTCTTC
CASSLASYNEQFF
>-|-|TRBV14|TRBJ2-3
TGTGCCAGCAGCCAGGGGCTGGGGTTGTATTTT
CASSQGLGLYF
>-|-|TRBV27|TRBJ2-3
TGTGCCAGCAGTTTATCCCCCGGGTATGAAGATACGCAGTATTTT
CASSLSPGYEDTQYF
>TRBD1|few|TRBV28|TRBJ1-5
TGTGCCAGCAGTTTGGGACAGGGTACGGGTCAGCCCCAGCATTTT
CASSLGQGTGQPQHF
>-|-|TRBV12-2|TRBJ1-1
TGTGCAAGTCGCCGACTAATTCGCACTGAAGCTTTCTTT
CASRRLIRTEAFF
>-|-|TRBV7-2|TRBJ2-1
TGTGCCAGCACCCCTTCCGAGAGGGGAAAGCAGTTCTTC
CASTPSERGKQFF
>-|-|TRBV10-2|TRBJ1-2
TGCGCCAGCAGTCCCGGGAGGAAGAATGGCTACACCTTC
CASSPGRKNGYTF
>-|-|TRBV6-1|TRBJ1-1
TGTGCCAGCAGACCCGGGGAAGGGTGGACTGAAGCTTTCTTT
CASRPGEGWTEAFF
>TRBD2|-|TRBV5-1|TRBJ2-7
TGCGCCAGCAGCTATTATTTAGGGACTAGCGGGAGCAACGAGCAGTACTTC
CASSYYLGTSGSNEQYF
>-|-|TRBV5-4|TRBJ1-2
TGTGCCAGCAGCACGCGGTCCGTAGGCTATGGCTACACCTTC
CASSTRSVGYGYTF
>-|-|TRBV5-1|TRBJ2-7
TGCGCCAGCAGCACCGCAGGGGGGTGGTACGAGCAGTACTTC
CASSTAGGWYEQYF
>TRBD1|-|TRBV10-1|TRBJ2-7
TGCGCCAGCAGTTATGTCCCTTTACAGGGGATTAACTACGAGCAGTACTTC
CASSYVPLQGINYEQYF
>-|-|TRBV15|TRBJ1-2
TGTGCCACCAGCAGAGATGCAGAGTCCTATGGCTACACCTTC
CATSRDAESYGYTF
>-|-|TRBV10-1|TRBJ2-7
TGCGCCAGCAGTGCCCAGGTCCTCGGGGGGCTTTACGAGCAGTACTTC
CASSAQVLGGLYEQYF
>TRBD2|few|TRBV6-6|TRBJ2-5
TGTGCCAGCAGGACCGGGGGGCAAGAGACCCAGTACTTC
CASRTGGQETQYF
>TRBD2|-|TRBV11-2|TRBJ2-3
TGTGCCAGCCTAGCGGGGGGGCTCGTTACGCAGTATTTT
CASLAGGLVTQYF
>TRBD1|-|TRBV5-1|TRBJ1-5
TGCGCCAGCAGCTTGGATGGGGACAGATATCAGCCCCAGCATTTT
CASSLDGDRYQPQHF
>-|-|TRBV7-9|TRBJ1-2
TGTGCCAGCAGCACTGGTCCGTATGGCTACACCTTC
CASSTGPYGYTF
>-|-|TRBV11-2|TRBJ2-2
TGTGCCAGCAGCTTGCCTCTACGGGACGGCCCCACCGGGGAGCTGTTTTTT
CASSLPLRDGPTGELFF
>-|-|TRBV7-2|TRBJ2-3
TGTGCCAGCAGCTTAGGGTCGTATGGAGGGGATACGCAGTATTTT
CASSLGSYGGDTQYF
>-|few|TRBV19|TRBJ1-2
TGTGCCACCGACCTCTCACCAGACCAAGGGTATGGCTACACCTTC
CATDLSPDQGYGYTF
>TRBD1|few|TRBV7-9|TRBJ1-2
TGTGCCAGCAGCTTAGCGGGACAGTATGGCTACACCTTC
CASSLAGQYGYTF
>-|-|TRBV14|TRBJ2-1
TGTGCCAGCAGCCAGGGTGGGGCCACAAATAATGAGCAGTTCTTC
CASSQGGATNNEQFF
>-|-|TRBV7-3|TRBJ1-3
TGTGCCAGCAGCTTAATACCCGGAAACACCATATATTTT
CASSLIPGNTIYF
>TRBD1|-|TRBV15|TRBJ1-4
TGTGCCACCAGCAGAGGGGATAGGACAGGGGGAGGTGAAAAACTGTTTTTT
CATSRGDRTGGGEKLFF
>-|-|TRBV6-1|TRBJ2-7
TGTGCCAGCAGTGAAGGGGCGGCGGGCTCCTACGAGCAGTACTTC
CASSEGAAGSYEQYF
>-|-|TRBV15|TRBJ2-1
TGTGCCACCAGCAGAGACGTTGTAGCCAATGAGCAGTTCTTC
CATSRDVVANEQFF
>-|once|TRBV9|TRBJ2-7
TGTGCCAGCAGCGTAGAGGGGGTCTCCTACGAGCAGTACTTC
CASSVEGVSYEQYF
>TRBD1|-|TRBV5-1|TRBJ2-7
TGCGCCAGCAGCCAAGGGACAGGACCCTACGAGCAGTACTTC
CASSQGTGPYEQYF
>-|-|TRBV7-6|TRBJ1-5
TGTGCCAGCAGCTTATCTCGGGGCCTTAATCAGCCCCAGCATTTT
CASSLSRGLNQPQHF
>-|once|TRBV4-1|TRBJ2-7
TGCGCCAGCAGCCTCTTGAGACTCTCAGCCTACGAGCAGTACTTC
CASSLLRLSAYEQYF
>TRBD2|-|TRBV5-1|TRBJ2-7
TGCGCCAGCAGCCAGATTTCCGGGACTAGCGGGAGGCGCGCCTACGAGCAGTACTTC
CASSQISGTSGRRAYEQYF
>-|-|TRBV28|TRBJ2-7
TGTGCCAGCGTAGGGGGAGCCCACTACGAGCAGTACTTC
CASVGGAHYEQYF
>-|few|TRBV6-6|TRBJ2-1
TGTGCCAGCAGTTACTCACTCCTAGCAAATGAGCAGTTCTTC
CASSYSLLANEQFF
>-|-|TRBV19|TRBJ2-7
TGTGCCAGTAGTGCGGACCGAGATTACGAGCAGTACTTC
CASSADRDYEQYF
>-|few|TRBV28|TRBJ1-5
TGTGCCAGCAGGGGAGCAGGGAGAGTAAGCAATCAGCCCCAGCATTTT
CASRGAGRVSNQPQHF
>TRBD2|few|TRBV19|TRBJ2-3
TGTGCCAGTAGTGGACTAGCGGGGAAGGTAGATACGCAGTATTTT
CASSGLAGKVDTQYF
>-|-|TRBV9|TRBJ1-4
TGTGCCAGCAGCGTAGTACGGGAGACAACTAATGAAAAACTGTTTTTT
CASSVVRETTNEKLFF